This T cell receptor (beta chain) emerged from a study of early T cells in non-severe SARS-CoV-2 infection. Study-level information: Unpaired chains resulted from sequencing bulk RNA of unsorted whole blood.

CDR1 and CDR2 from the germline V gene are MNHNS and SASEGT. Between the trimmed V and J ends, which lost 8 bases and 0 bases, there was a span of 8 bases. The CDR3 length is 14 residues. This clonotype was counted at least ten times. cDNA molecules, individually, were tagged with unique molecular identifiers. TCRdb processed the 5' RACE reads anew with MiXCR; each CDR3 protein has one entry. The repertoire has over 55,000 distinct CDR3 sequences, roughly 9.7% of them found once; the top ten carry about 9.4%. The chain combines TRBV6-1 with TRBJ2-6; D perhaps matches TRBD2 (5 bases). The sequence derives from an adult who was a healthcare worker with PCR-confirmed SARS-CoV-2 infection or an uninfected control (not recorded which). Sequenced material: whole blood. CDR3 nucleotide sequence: TGTGCCAGCGAACGGGACTCTGGGGCCAACGTCCTGACTTTC. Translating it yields CASERDSGANVLTF.